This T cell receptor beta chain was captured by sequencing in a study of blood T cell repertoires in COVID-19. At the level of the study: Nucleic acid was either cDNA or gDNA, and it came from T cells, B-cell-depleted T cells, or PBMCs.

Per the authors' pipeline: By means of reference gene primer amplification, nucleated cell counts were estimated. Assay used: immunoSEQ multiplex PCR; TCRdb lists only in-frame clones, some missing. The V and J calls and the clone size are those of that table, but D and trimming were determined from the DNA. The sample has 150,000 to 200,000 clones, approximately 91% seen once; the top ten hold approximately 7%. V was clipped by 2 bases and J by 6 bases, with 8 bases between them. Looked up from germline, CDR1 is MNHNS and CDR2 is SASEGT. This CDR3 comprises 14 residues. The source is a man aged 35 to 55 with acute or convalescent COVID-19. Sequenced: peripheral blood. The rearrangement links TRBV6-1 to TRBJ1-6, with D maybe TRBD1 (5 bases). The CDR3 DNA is TGTGCCAGCAGTGAAAGGGGCTCTAATTCACCCCTCCACTTT. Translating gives CASSERGSNSPLHF.